The 5 T cell receptor beta chains presented below share a single source sample, sequenced in a study of T-cell reconstitution after alpha-beta-depleted transplantation in children. The library targeted TCRbeta and was prepared with unique molecular identifiers. TCRdb fed the PCR reads into MiXCR, producing one record per CDR3 protein. The repertoire holds about 250,000 distinct CDR3 sequences, with 20% to 30% as singletons. The material was PBMCs, mostly from graft donor cells, obtained 360 days after TCRalphabeta/CD19-depleted stem cell transplant. The receptor set was obtained from a female patient aged 2-9 years who had a stem cell transplant for congenital amegakaryocytic thrombocytopenia, so the T cells may come from the graft donor.

V and J are TRBV10-3 and TRBJ2-5, with D possibly being TRBD1 or TRBD2 (6 bases each). The V end lost 10 bases, the J end lost 6 bases, and 24 bases lay between the germline ends. The CDR3 totals 15 residues. The V gene's germline CDR1 is ENHRY and CDR2 SYGVKD. This CDR3 is CATSNRTQGRKTQYF. The CDR3 nucleotides read TGTGCCACCAGCAACCGAACCCAGGGGAGGAAGACCCAGTACTTC.

This clonotype was seen a few times. V is TRBV29-1 and J is TRBJ1-6; TRBD1 aligns across 8 bases. Germline V CDR1 and CDR2: SQVTM, ANQGSEA. This CDR3 region has 13 residues. The CDR3 sequence: CRAGGPYNSPLHF. In DNA form, the CDR3 reads TGCAGGGCAGGGGGCCCCTATAATTCACCCCTCCACTTT. The full variable domain, rest sourced from reference TRBV29-1 and TRBJ1-6, is SAVISQKPSRDICQRGTSLTIQCQVDSQVTMMFWYRQQPGQSLTLIATANQGSEATYESGFVIDKFPISRPNLTFSTLTVSNMSPEDSSIYLCRAGGPYNSPLHFGNGTRLTVT.

The table lists this clonotype with many counts. The chain joins TRBV6-5 to TRBJ2-6; no clear D. The V end was cut by 0 bases, the J end by 0 bases, with 3 bases between. The germline V gene has CDR1 MNHEY and CDR2 SVGAGI. There are 15 residues in the CDR3. The CDR3 sequence: CASSYSRSGANVLTF. The CDR3 bases are TGTGCCAGCAGTTACTCCCGCTCTGGGGCCAACGTCCTGACTTTC.

The CDR3, as DNA: TGCGCCAGCAGCCGCGGCCAGGGGGCCAGGGCGAACACCGGGGAGCTGTTTTTT. Amino acids: CASSRGQGARANTGELFF. V and J are TRBV5-1 and TRBJ2-2; 8 bases line up with TRBD1. The V gene's germline CDR1 is SGHRS and CDR2 YFSETQ. The CDR3 covers 18 residues. The J segment lost 0 bases and the V segment lost 4 bases, leaving 11 bases of the junction unmatched. Using reference TRBV5-1 and TRBJ2-2 for the parts outside the CDR3, the full variable domain is KAGVTQTPRYLIKTRGQQVTLSCSPISGHRSVSWYQQTPGQGLQFLFEYFSETQRNKGNFPGRFSGRQFSNSRSEMNVSTLELGDSALYLCASSRGQGARANTGELFFGEGSRLTVL.

This chain uses TRBV7-6 with TRBJ2-1; 10 bases match TRBD2. The CDR3 extends over 16 amino acids. With V trimmed by 5 bases and J by 3 bases, 7 bases remained unmatched. CDR1 and CDR2 (germline): SGHVS, FNYEAQ. This chain's CDR3 is CASSLSLAGDYNEQFF. The DNA for the CDR3 is TGTGCCAGCAGCCTTAGTCTAGCGGGGGACTACAATGAGCAGTTCTTC. Supplemented by reference TRBV7-6 and TRBJ2-1, the full variable domain reads GAGVSQSPRYKVTKRGQDVALRCDPISGHVSLYWYRQALGQGPEFLTYFNYEAQQDKSGLPNDRFSAERPEGSISTLTIQRTEQRDSAMYRCASSLSLAGDYNEQFFGPGTRLTVL.